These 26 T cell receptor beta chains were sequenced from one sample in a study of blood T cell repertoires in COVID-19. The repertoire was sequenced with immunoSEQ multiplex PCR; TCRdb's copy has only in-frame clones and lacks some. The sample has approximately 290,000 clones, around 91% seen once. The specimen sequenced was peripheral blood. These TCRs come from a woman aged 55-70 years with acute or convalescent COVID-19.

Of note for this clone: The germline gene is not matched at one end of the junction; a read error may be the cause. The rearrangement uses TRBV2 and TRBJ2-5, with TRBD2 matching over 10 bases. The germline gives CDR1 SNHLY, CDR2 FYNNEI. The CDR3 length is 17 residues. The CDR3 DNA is TGTGCCAGCAGCGAAGCGGGCTGGGGGACTAGCGAAGAGACCCAGTACTTC. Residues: CASSEAGWGTSEETQYF. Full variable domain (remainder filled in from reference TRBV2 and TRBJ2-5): EPEVTQTPSHQVTQMGQEVILRCVPISNHLYFYWYRQILGQKVEFLVSFYNNEISEKSEIFDDQFSVERPDGSNFTLKIRSTKLEDSAMYFCASSEAGWGTSEETQYFGPGTRLLVL.

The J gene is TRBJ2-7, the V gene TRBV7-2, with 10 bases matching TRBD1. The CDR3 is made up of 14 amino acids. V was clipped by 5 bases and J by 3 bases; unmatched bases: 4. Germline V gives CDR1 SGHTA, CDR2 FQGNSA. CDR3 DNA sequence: TGTGCCAGCAGCACGGGACAGGGGTTCTACGAGCAGTACTTC. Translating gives CASSTGQGFYEQYF.

The CDR3 DNA follows: TGTGCCAGCAGCCTAGGAGGGGGCGGCTACGAGCAGTACTTC. Residues: CASSLGGGGYEQYF. The chain has TRBV5-4 and TRBJ2-7; TRBD1 might be the D (7 bases). The CDR3 spans 14 residues. The V end lost 4 bases, the J end lost 3 bases, and 14 bases lay between the germline ends. The germline gives CDR1 SGHNT, CDR2 YYREEE (reference sequence).

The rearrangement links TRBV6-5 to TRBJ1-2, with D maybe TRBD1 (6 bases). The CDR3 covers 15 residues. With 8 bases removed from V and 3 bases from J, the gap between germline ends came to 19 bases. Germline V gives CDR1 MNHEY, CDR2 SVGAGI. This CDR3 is CASCHFRGSDYGYTF. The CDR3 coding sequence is TGTGCCAGCTGTCACTTCAGGGGTTCGGACTATGGCTACACCTTC.

The DNA of the CDR3 is TGTGCCAGCACCAATCGACAGGCCGATCAGCCCCAGCATTTT. Protein: CASTNRQADQPQHF. The chain employs TRBV6-6 and TRBJ1-5; D is possibly TRBD1 (6 bases). Germline CDR1 is MNHNY and CDR2 is SVGAGI (reference sequence). The CDR3 has 14 amino acids. Trimming stripped 7 bases from V and 5 bases from J, with 15 bases between.

The CDR3 protein is CASSRLSNQPQHF. For the CDR3, the DNA is TGTGCCAGCTCCCGGTTAAGCAATCAGCCCCAGCATTTT. The rearrangement joins TRBV28 to TRBJ1-5; no clear D gene. The V end was cut by 8 bases, the J end by 1 base, with 9 bases between. The CDR3 is made up of 13 amino acids. CDR1 and CDR2 (germline): MDHEN, SYDVKM.

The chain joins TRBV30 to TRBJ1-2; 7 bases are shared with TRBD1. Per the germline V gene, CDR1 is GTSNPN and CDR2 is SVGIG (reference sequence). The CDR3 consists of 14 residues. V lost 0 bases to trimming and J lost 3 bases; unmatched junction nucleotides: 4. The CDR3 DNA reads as TGTGCCTGGAGTGTACGACAGGGACACTATGGCTACACCTTC. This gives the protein CAWSVRQGHYGYTF. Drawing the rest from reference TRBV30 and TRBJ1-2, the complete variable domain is SQTIHQWPATLVQPVGSPLSLECTVEGTSNPNLYWYRQAAGRGLQLLFYSVGIGQISSEVPQNLSASRPQDRQFILSSKKLLLSDSGFYLCAWSVRQGHYGYTFGSGTRLTVV.

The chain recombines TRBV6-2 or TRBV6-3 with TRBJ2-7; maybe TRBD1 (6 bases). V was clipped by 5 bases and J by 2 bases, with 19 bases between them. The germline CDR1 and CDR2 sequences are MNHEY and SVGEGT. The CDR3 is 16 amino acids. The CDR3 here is CASSADRTIFAYEQYF. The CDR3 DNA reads TGTGCCAGCAGTGCGGACAGAACCATTTTCGCCTACGAGCAGTACTTC.

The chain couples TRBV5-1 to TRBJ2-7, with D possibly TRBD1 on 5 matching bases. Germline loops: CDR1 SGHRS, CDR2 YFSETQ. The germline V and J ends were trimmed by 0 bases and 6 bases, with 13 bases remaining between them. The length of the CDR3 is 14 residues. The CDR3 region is CASSLADSYGEQYF. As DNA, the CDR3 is TGCGCCAGCAGCTTGGCCGACAGTTATGGCGAGCAGTACTTC.

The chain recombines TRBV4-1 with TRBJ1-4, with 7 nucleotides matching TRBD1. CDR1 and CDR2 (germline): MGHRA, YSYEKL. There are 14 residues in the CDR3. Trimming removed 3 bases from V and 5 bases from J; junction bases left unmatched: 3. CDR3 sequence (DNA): TGCGCCAGCAGCCAGGCGACAGGGAATGAAAAACTGTTTTTT. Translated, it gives CASSQATGNEKLFF.

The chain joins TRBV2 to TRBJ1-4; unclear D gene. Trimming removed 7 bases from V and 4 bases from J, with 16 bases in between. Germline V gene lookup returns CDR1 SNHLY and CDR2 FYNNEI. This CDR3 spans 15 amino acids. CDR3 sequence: CASTTLQLGNEKLFF. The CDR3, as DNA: TGTGCCAGCACCACGCTACAGCTGGGTAATGAAAAACTGTTTTTT.

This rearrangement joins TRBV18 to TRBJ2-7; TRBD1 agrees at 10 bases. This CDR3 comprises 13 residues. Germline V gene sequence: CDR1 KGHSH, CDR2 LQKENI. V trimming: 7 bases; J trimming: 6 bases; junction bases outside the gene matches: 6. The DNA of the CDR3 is TGTGCCAGCTTAGGGACAGGGGATCGCGAGCAGTACTTC. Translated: CASLGTGDREQYF.

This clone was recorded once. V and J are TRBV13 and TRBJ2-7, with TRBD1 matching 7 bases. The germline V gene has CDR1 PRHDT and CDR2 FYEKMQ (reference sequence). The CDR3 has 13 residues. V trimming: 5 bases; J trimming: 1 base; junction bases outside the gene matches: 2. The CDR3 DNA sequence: TGTGCCAGCAGCCGGGACAGTTCCTACGAGCAGTACTTC. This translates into CASSRDSSYEQYF.

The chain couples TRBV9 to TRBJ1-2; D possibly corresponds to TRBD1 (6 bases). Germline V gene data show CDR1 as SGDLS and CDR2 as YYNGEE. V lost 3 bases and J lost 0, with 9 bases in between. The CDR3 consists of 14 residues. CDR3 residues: CASSGTDANYGYTF. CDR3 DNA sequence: TGTGCCAGCAGCGGGACAGACGCTAACTATGGCTACACCTTC. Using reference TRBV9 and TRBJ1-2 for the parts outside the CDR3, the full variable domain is DSGVTQTPKHLITATGQRVTLRCSPRSGDLSVYWYQQSLDQGLQFLIQYYNGEERAKGNILERFSAQQFPDLHSELNLSSLELGDSALYFCASSGTDANYGYTFGSGTRLTVV.

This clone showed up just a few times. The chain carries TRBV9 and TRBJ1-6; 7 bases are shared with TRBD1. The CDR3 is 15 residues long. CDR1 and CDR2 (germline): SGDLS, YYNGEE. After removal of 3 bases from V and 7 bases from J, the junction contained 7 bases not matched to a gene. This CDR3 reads CASSEITGENSPLHF. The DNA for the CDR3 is TGTGCCAGCAGCGAGATTACAGGGGAAAATTCACCCCTCCACTTT.

The CDR3 DNA reads as TGTGCCACCAGTGAATCAGGAGGGGGCAATCAGCCCCAGCATTTT. The encoded protein is CATSESGGGNQPQHF. The chain recombines TRBV24-1 with TRBJ1-5, with TRBD1 as a possible D gene (5 bases). CDR1 is KGHDR and CDR2 is SFDVKD in the germline V gene. The length of the CDR3 is 15 residues. V lost 4 bases to trimming and J lost 2 bases, with 11 bases between them.

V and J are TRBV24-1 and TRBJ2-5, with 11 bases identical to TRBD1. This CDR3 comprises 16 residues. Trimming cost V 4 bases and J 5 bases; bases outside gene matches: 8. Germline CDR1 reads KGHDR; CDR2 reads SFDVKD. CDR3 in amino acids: CATSEKPGQGGETQYF. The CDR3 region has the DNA TGTGCCACCAGTGAAAAGCCGGGACAGGGGGGGGAGACCCAGTACTTC.

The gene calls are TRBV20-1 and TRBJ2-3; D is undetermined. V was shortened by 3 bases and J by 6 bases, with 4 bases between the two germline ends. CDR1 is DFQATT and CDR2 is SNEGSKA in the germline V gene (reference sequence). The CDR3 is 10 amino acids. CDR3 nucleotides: TGCAGTGCTAGTCTGGATACGCAGTATTTT. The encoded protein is CSASLDTQYF.

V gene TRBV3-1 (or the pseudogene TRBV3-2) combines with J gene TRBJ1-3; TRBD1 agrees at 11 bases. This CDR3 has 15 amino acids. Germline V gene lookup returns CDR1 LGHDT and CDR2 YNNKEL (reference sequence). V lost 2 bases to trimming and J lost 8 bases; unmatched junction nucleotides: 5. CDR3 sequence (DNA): TGTGCCAGCAGCCAAACCGGACAGGGGGCCCACACCATATATTTT. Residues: CASSQTGQGAHTIYF.

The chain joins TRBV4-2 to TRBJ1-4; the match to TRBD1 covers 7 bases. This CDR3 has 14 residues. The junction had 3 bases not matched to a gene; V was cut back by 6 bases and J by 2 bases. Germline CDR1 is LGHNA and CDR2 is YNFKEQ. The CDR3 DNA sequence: TGTGCCAGCAGGGAACAGGGGACTAATGAAAAACTGTTTTTT. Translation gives CASREQGTNEKLFF.

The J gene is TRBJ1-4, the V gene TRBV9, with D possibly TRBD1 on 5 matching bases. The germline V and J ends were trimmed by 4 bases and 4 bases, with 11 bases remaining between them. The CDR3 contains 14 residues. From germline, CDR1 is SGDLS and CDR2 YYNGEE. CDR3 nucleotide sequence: TGTGCCAGCAGCCTGGGGCAGGGTAATGAAAAACTGTTTTTT. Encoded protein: CASSLGQGNEKLFF.

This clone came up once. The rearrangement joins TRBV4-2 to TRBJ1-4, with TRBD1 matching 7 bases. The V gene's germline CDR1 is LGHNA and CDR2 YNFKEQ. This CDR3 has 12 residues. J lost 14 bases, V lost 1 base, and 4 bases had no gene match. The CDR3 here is CASSQVTGTLFF. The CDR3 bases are TGTGCCAGCAGCCAAGTGACAGGGACCCTGTTTTTT.

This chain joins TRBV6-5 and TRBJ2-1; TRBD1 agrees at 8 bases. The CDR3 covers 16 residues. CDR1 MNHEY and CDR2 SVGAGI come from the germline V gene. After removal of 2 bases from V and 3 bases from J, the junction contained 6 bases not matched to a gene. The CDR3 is CASSYRGTGNYNEQFF. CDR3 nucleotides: TGTGCCAGCAGTTACCGTGGGACAGGAAACTACAATGAGCAGTTCTTC.

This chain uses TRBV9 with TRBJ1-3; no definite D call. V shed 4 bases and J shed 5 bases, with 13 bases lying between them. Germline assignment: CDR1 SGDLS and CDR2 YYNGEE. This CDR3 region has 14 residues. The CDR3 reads CASSSYERRNTIYF. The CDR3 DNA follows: TGTGCCAGCAGCTCGTACGAGCGGCGAAACACCATATATTTT.

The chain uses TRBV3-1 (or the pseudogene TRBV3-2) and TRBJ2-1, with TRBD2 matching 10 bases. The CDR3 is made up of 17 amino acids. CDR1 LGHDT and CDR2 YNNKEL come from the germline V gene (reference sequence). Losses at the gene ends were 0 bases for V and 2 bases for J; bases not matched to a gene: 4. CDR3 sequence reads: CASSQDRSGRAYNEQFF. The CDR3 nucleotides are TGTGCCAGCAGCCAAGATAGGAGCGGGAGGGCCTACAATGAGCAGTTCTTC.

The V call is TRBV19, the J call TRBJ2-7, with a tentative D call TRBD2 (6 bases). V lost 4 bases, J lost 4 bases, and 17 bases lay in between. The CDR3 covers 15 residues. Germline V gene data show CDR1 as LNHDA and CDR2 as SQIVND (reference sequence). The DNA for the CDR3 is TGTGCCAGTAGTACCTCCCCCGGGAGTAAATACGAGCAGTACTTC. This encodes CASSTSPGSKYEQYF.